This note documents a single T cell receptor (beta chain) sequence. This specimen belongs to a study of blood T cell repertoires in COVID-19. Study-wide context: Samples came from the United States, Italy and Spain, spanning acute and convalescent COVID-19.

CDR3 size: 13 residues. CDR1 LGHNA and CDR2 YSLEER come from the germline V gene. Trimming took off 1 base at V and 4 bases at J, with 7 bases between the two ends. Measured with immunoSEQ multiplex PCR; TCRdb has only the in-frame clones, and not every one. The profile shows about 120,000 clones, 70% to 80% of them singletons. This chain connects TRBV4-3 to TRBJ1-2; perhaps TRBD1 as D (5 bases). This sequence was found in a woman aged 60-75 years with acute or convalescent COVID-19. The sequenced material came from peripheral blood. The CDR3 loop reads CASSQGQGYGYTF. In nucleotides, the CDR3 is TGCGCCAGCAGCCAAGGGCAGGGCTATGGCTACACCTTC.